This TCR beta chain was observed in a study of blood T cell repertoires in COVID-19. Study-level background: Both acute and convalescent COVID-19 samples were obtained from the United States, Italy and Spain. The cDNA or gDNA used as material had been derived from T cells, B-cell-depleted T cells, or PBMCs.

In the original analysis: The authors estimated nucleated cell counts from reference gene primer amplification. Produced via immunoSEQ multiplex PCR; TCRdb's table is partial and in-frame only. V, J and clone size derive from that table, while D and trimming were established from the DNA sequence. The sample includes tens of thousands of clones, 75% to 90% of them seen just once. The ends were cut back, 6 bases at V and 0 bases at J, with 15 bases in the middle. The CDR3 spans 15 residues. Germline CDR1 reads SGDLS; CDR2 reads YYNGEE. The chain is built from TRBV9 and TRBJ1-1; tentative D call: TRBD1 (5 bases). The sample comprised peripheral blood. The clonotype was recovered from a woman aged 70-85 years with acute or convalescent COVID-19. Here the CDR3 DNA reads TGTGCCAGCAACCCAGGAGGGGCCTTGAACACTGAAGCTTTCTTT. It translates to CASNPGGALNTEAFF.